This TCR beta chain was recovered during a study of T cell repertoires in cytomegalovirus infection. This clonotype showed up just a few times. The antigen remains undetermined. TCRdb re-derived calls from the reads in MiXCR, one entry per CDR3 protein. The data show 800,000 to 950,000 distinct CDR3 sequences, approximately 29% seen once. V was pared by 1 base and J by 4 bases, with 6 bases of the junction left unmatched. CDR1 and CDR2 from the germline V gene are LGHDT and YNNKEL (reference sequence). The CDR3 runs to 17 residues. The chain has TRBV3-1 and TRBJ2-1, with 11 bases aligning to TRBD2. Material: cultured CD8+ T cells from PBMCs, obtained from culture after CMV antigen stimulation. The clonotype comes from a human donor in good health (CMV status not recorded). Some clones in this sample may be carry-over from other donors' samples. The DNA for the CDR3 is TGTGCCAGCAGCCAAGTGTTCCTAGCGGGGGGATACAATGAGCAGTTCTTC. Its protein is CASSQVFLAGGYNEQFF.